Within the sample, the clone carrying this T cell receptor (beta chain) is medium-sized. The antigen is unknown. The CDR3 covers 17 residues. The germline V gene has CDR1 SGHTA and CDR2 FQGNSA. Trimming took 5 bases from V and 0 from J, leaving 17 bases between them. The sample comes from a study of liver allograft versus peripheral blood T cells. Study information: Transplanted livers held T cell receptor repertoires, and these were compared with repertoires in recipients' peripheral blood.

One entry per CDR3 protein results from TCRdb running MiXCR on the reads. The sample lists 6,500 to 9,500 distinct CDR3 sequences, around a sixth occurring once. Notes on the study in general: It was reported that the T cell receptor repertoires found inside liver allografts differed from those that were detected in peripheral blood.

This chain joins TRBV7-2 and TRBJ2-1; D possibly uses TRBD1 or TRBD2 (6 bases each). The receptor comes from a human patient who had a liver transplant. The T cells may partly be graft donor cells. CDR3 loop: CASSRPLGGRSYNEQFF. CDR3 nucleotide sequence: TGTGCCAGCAGCCGACCCCTAGGGGGGCGCTCCTACAATGAGCAGTTCTTC. Together with reference TRBV7-2 and TRBJ2-1, the CDR3 gives the full variable domain: GAGVSQSPSNKVTEKGKDVELRCDPISGHTALYWYRQSLGQGLEFLIYFQGNSAPDKSGLPSDRFSAERTGGSVSTLTIQRTQQEDSAVYLCASSRPLGGRSYNEQFFGPGTRLTVL.